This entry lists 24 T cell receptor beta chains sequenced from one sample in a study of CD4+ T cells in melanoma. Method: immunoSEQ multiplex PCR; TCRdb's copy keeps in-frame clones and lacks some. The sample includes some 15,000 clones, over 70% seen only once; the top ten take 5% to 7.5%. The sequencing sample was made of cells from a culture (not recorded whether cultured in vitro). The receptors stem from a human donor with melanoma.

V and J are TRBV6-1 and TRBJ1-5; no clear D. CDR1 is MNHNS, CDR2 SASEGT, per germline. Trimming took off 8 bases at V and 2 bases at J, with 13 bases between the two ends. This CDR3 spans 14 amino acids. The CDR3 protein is CASLLVRGNQPQHF. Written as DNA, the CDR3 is TGTGCCAGCCTACTTGTACGAGGCAATCAGCCCCAGCATTTT.

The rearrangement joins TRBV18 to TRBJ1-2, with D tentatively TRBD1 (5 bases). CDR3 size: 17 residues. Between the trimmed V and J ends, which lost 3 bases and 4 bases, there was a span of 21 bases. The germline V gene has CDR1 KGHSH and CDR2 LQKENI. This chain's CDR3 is CASSPVLRGQPSYGYTF. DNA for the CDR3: TGTGCCAGCTCACCTGTATTACGAGGACAACCGTCCTATGGCTACACCTTC.

The CDR3 nucleotides are TGTGCCAGCAGGTACGACGGTGACCGGGGTGAGCAGTTCTTC. It codes for CASRYDGDRGEQFF. This chain connects TRBV6-6 to TRBJ2-1; tentatively, D is TRBD2 (5 bases). The CDR3 is 14 amino acids. Germline V gene data show CDR1 as MNHNY and CDR2 as SVGAGI (reference sequence). The V end was cut by 6 bases, the J end by 9 bases, with 18 bases between.

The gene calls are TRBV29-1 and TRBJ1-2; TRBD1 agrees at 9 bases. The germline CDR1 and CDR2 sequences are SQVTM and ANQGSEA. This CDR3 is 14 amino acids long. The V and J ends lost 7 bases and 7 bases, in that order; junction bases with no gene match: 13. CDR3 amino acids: CSAERDREFRGYTF. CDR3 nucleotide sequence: TGCAGCGCCGAGAGGGACAGGGAGTTCCGTGGCTACACCTTC.

In DNA form, the CDR3 reads TGTGCCAGCAGCTTAGGCGGCACCAATGAGCAGTTCTTC. This encodes CASSLGGTNEQFF. The chain employs TRBV11-3 and TRBJ2-1; D not certain. CDR3 length: 13 amino acids. Trimming left V 1 base short and J 6 bases short, with 7 bases between. Germline V gives CDR1 SGHNT, CDR2 YENEEA.

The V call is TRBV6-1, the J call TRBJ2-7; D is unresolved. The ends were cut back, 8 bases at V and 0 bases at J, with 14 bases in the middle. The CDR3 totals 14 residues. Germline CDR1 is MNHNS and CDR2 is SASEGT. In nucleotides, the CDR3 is TGTGCCAGCCGTCGGCAGGCCGACTCCTACGAGCAGTACTTC. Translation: CASRRQADSYEQYF.

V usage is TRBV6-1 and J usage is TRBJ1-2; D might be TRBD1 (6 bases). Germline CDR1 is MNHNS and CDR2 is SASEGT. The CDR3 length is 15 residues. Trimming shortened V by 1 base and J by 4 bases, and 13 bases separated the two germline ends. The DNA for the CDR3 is TGTGCCAGCAGTGAAGGACCGGGACATCTCTATGGCTACACCTTC. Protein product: CASSEGPGHLYGYTF.

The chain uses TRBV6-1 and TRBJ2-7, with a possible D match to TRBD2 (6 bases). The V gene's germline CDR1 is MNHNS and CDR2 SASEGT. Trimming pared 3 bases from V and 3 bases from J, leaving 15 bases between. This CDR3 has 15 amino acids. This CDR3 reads CASSDNRRAYYEQYF. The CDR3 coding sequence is TGTGCCAGCAGTGACAACAGGAGGGCCTACTACGAGCAGTACTTC.

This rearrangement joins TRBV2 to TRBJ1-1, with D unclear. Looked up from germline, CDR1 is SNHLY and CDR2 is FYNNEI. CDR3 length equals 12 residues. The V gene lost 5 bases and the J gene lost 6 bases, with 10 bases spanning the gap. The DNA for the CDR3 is TGTGCCAGCAGTTCAGAGAGGGCTGAAGCTTTCTTT. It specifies CASSSERAEAFF.

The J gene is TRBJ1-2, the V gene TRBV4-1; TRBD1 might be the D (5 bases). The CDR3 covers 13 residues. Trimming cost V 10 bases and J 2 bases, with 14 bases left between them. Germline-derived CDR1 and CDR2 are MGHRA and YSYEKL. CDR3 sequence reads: CAIRGDRNYGYTF. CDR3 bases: TGCGCCATAAGAGGGGATAGGAACTATGGCTACACCTTC.

CDR3 residues: CASTLRQGKETQYF. Here the CDR3 DNA reads TGTGCCAGCACCCTTAGGCAGGGGAAAGAGACCCAGTACTTC. The V call is TRBV2, the J call TRBJ2-5, with D possibly matching TRBD1 (6 bases). Deletions cut 7 bases from V and 3 bases from J, with 15 bases between. This CDR3 has 14 amino acids. Germline V gives CDR1 SNHLY, CDR2 FYNNEI.

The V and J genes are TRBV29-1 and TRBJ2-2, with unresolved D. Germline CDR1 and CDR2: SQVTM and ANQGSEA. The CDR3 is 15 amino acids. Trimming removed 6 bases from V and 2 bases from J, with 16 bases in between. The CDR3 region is CSVKSTAVNTGELFF. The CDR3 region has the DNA TGCAGCGTGAAATCGACGGCGGTTAACACCGGGGAGCTGTTTTTT.

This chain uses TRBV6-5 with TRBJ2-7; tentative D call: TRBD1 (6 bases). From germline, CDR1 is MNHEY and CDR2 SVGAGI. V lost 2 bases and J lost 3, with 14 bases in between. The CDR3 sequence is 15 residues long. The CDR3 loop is CASSYANRARYEQYF. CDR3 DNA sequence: TGTGCCAGCAGTTACGCGAACAGGGCCCGCTACGAGCAGTACTTC.

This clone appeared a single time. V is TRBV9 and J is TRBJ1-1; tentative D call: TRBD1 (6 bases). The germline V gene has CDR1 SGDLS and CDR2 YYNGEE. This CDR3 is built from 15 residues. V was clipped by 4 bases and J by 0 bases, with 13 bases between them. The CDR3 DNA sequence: TGTGCCAGCAGCAAGGACAGTTGGATGAACACTGAAGCTTTCTTT. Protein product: CASSKDSWMNTEAFF.

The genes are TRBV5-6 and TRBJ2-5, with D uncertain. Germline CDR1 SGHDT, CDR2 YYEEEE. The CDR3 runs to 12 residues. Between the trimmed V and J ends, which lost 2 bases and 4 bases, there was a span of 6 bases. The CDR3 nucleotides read TGTGCCAGCAGCTTCCGTGGAGAGACCCAGTACTTC. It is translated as CASSFRGETQYF.

The CDR3 DNA reads TGTGCCAGCAGGGCCCGCGGGGGGGCAAGTGATACGCAGTATTTT. It yields the protein CASRARGGASDTQYF. This chain connects TRBV2 to TRBJ2-3; 9 bases fit TRBD2. The CDR3 runs 15 residues. Germline V CDR1 and CDR2: SNHLY, FYNNEI. The J segment lost 6 bases and the V segment lost 6 bases, leaving 10 bases of the junction unmatched.

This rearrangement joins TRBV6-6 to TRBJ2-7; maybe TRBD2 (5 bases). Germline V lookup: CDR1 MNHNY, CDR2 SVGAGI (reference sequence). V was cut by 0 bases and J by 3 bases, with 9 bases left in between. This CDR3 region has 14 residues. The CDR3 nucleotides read TGTGCCAGCAGTTACTCGGCTAGCCGCTACGAGCAGTACTTC. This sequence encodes CASSYSASRYEQYF.

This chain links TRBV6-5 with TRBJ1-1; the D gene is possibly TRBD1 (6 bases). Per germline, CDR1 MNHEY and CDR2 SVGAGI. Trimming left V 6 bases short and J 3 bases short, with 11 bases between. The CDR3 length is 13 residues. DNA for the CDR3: TGTGCCAGCAGGTGGGAGGGGGACACTGAAGCTTTCTTT. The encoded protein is CASRWEGDTEAFF.

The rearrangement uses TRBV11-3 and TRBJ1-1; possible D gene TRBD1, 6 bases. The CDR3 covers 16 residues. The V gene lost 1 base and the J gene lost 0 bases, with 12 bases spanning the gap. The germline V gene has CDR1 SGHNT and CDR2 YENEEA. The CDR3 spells CASSLGGDRLNTEAFF. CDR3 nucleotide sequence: TGTGCCAGCAGCTTAGGAGGCGACAGGTTGAACACTGAAGCTTTCTTT.

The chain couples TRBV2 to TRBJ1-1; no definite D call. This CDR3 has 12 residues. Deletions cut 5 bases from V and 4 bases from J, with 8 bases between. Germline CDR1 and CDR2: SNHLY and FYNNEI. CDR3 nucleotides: TGTGCCAGCAGTCTAGGACCCACTGAAGCTTTCTTT. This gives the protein CASSLGPTEAFF. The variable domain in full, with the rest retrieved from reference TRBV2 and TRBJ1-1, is EPEVTQTPSHQVTQMGQEVILRCVPISNHLYFYWYRQILGQKVEFLVSFYNNEISEKSEIFDDQFSVERPDGSNFTLKIRSTKLEDSAMYFCASSLGPTEAFFGQGTRLTVV.

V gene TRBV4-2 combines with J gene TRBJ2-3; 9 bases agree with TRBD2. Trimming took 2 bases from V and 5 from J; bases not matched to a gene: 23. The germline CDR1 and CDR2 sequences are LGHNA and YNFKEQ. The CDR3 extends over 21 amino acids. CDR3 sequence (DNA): TGTGCCAGCAGCCAACAAACGAGGATAAAGATCGATAGCGGGGGTGGAGATACGCAGTATTTT. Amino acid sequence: CASSQQTRIKIDSGGGDTQYF.

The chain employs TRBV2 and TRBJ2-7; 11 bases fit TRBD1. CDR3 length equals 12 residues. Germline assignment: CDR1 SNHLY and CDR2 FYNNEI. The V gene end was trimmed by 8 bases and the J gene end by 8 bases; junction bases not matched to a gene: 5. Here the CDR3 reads CASGGQGEQQYF. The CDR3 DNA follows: TGTGCCAGCGGGGGACAGGGGGAACAGCAGTACTTC.

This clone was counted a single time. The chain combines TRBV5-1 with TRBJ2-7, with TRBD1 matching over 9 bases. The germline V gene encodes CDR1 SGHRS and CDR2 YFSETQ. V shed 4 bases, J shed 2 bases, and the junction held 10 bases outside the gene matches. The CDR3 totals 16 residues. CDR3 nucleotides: TGCGCCAGCAGCCGACAACAGGGGGCTGTGCCCTACGAGCAGTACTTC. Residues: CASSRQQGAVPYEQYF. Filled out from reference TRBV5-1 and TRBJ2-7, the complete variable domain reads KAGVTQTPRYLIKTRGQQVTLSCSPISGHRSVSWYQQTPGQGLQFLFEYFSETQRNKGNFPGRFSGRQFSNSRSEMNVSTLELGDSALYLCASSRQQGAVPYEQYFGPGTRLTVT.

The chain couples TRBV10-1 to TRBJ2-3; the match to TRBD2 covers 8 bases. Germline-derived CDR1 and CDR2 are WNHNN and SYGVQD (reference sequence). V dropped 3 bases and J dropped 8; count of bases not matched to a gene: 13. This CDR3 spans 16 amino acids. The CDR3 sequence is CASSDLRGGSAGTQYF. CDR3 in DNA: TGCGCCAGCAGTGATCTACGGGGGGGCTCCGCCGGTACGCAGTATTTT.